Sequencing of this TCR beta chain was carried out in a study of T cells in localized non-small cell lung cancer. The CDR3 extends over 15 amino acids. Trimming took off 5 bases at V and 0 bases at J, with 13 bases between the two ends. This clone is classed as medium-sized. Sequenced by immunoSEQ multiplex PCR; TCRdb stores in-frame clones only, minus some. The table includes roughly 3,400 clones, approximately 30% detected once. The source was normal lung tissue next to the tumor, collected before any cancer treatment. This TCR was sampled from a male donor aged 60 or over with stage III lung adenocarcinoma. The V and J genes are TRBV7-1 and TRBJ1-1; no clear D. TRBV7-1 is sorted into the ORF group, with uncertain function. Here the CDR3 DNA reads TGTGCCAGCAGCCTCCGACCCGGAATGAACACTGAAGCTTTCTTT. This encodes CASSLRPGMNTEAFF.